This T cell receptor beta chain was profiled in a study of T cells in Graves' hyperthyroidism and ophthalmopathy. Patients were excluded for uncontrolled infection, other autoimmune disease, pregnancy or lactation. Diagnosing involved the use of clinical symptoms, serum thyroxine and TRAb, thyroid ultrasound and orbital computed tomography. In its sample, this clonotype was seen many times. The target antigen is unknown. CDR1 and CDR2 from the germline V gene are MNHEY and SMNVEV (reference sequence). The trim removed 1 base at V and 0 bases at J, leaving 11 bases unmatched. The CDR3 is 18 amino acids. Using RNA transcripts as the source, TCR beta CDR3 regions were amplified. First-round RT-PCR of the TCR CDR3 relied on the HTBI primer set. TCRdb passed the multiplex PCR reads through MiXCR, listing each CDR3 protein once. The sample holds 550,000 to 700,000 distinct CDR3 sequences; approximately 15% are singletons and the top ten take around 4.5%.

Overall study findings and caveats: Researchers found most expanded thyroid clonotypes above 0.001 in blood as well.

The receptor was isolated from a woman in her thirties or forties with Graves' ophthalmopathy. The sample comprised blood. The V and J genes are TRBV27 and TRBJ2-7, with 8 bases aligning to TRBD2. CDR3 in DNA: TGTGCCAGCAGTTTATATCCTAGCGGGTTCTTAAGCTCCTACGAGCAGTACTTC. Translation: CASSLYPSGFLSSYEQYF.